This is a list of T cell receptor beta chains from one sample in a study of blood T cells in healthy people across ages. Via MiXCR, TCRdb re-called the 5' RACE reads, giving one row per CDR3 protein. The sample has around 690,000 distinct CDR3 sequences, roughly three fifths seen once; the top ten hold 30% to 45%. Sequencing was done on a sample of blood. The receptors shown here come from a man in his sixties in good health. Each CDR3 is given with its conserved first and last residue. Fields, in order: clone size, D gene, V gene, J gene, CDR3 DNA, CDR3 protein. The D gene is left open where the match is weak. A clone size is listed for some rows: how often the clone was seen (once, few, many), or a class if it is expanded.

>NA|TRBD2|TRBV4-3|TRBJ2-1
TGCGCCAGCAGCCAAGTGGGTCGGGGGGACAATGAGCAGTTCTTC
CASSQVGRGDNEQFF
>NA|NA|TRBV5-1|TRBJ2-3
TGCGCCAGCAGCTTTGCGGGCGGGGGCTCAGATACGCAGTATTTT
CASSFAGGGSDTQYF
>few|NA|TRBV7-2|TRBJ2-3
TGTGCCAGCAGCCCGGGACCGACCACAGATACGCAGTATTTT
CASSPGPTTDTQYF
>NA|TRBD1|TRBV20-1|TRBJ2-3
TGCAGTGTAGACACAGGGGGCGCAGATACGCAGTATTTT
CSVDTGGADTQYF
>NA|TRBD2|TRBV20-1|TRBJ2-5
TGCAGTGGAAGGATAGCGGGGGTCGAAGAGACCCAGTACTTC
CSGRIAGVEETQYF
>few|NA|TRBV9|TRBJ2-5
TGTGCCAGCAGCGTAGTCCCTAGCAGAGAGACCCAGTACTTC
CASSVVPSRETQYF
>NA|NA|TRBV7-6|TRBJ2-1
TGTGCCAGCAGCCCGATAGGGGGGCCCTACAATGAGCAGTTCTTC
CASSPIGGPYNEQFF
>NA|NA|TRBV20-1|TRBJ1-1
TGCAGTGCTAGAGATCCAGAGAACACTGAAGCTTTCTTT
CSARDPENTEAFF
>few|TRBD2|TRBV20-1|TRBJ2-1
TGCAGTGCATCACTAGCGGGGGACTACAATGAGCAGTTCTTC
CSASLAGDYNEQFF
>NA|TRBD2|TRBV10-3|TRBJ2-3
TGTGCCATCAGTCAGCTAGCGGGGGCTAGCACAGATACGCAGTATTTT
CAISQLAGASTDTQYF
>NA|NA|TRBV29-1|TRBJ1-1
TGCAGCGTTGAGAAGGTCCTGCCCGGGGCTTTCTTT
CSVEKVLPGAFF
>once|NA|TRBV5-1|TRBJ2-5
TGCGCCAGCAACAGCTTGTACTTCCAAGAGACCCAGTACTTC
CASNSLYFQETQYF
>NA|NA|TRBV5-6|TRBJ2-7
TGTGCCAGCAGCCTGTTTGGGGGGCTGCTTACCTACGAGCAGTACTTC
CASSLFGGLLTYEQYF
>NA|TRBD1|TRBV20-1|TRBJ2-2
TGCAGTGCTCGACAGGGCTGGAACACCGGGGAGCTGTTTTTT
CSARQGWNTGELFF
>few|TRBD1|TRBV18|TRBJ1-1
TGTGCCAGCTCACCGACAGGGTCGGGCACTGAAGCTTTCTTT
CASSPTGSGTEAFF
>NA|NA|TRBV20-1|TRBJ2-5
TGCAGTGCTGGGGCGGGAACAAACCAAGAGACCCAGTACTTC
CSAGAGTNQETQYF
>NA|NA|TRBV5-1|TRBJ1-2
TGCGCCAGCAGGGCCACAGGTCGTCGGTATGGCTACACCTTC
CASRATGRRYGYTF
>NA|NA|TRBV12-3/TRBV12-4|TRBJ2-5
TGTGCCAGCAGTTTAGGAGGTGGGGGGCGAGAGACCCAGTACTTC
CASSLGGGGRETQYF
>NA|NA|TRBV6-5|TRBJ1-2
TGTGCCAGCGCTAAAGGGGCAGGGCTGAACTATGGCTACACCTTC
CASAKGAGLNYGYTF
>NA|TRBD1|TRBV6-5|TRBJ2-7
TGTGCCAGCAGTTCAGCCGGGACAGGGTTCCACGAGCAGTACTTC
CASSSAGTGFHEQYF
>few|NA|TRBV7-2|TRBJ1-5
TGTGCCAGCAGCTTGGTAGGGGGGAGCAATCAGCCCCAGCATTTT
CASSLVGGSNQPQHF
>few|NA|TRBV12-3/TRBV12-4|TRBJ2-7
TGTGCCAGCAGTTTATGGGGGAAGGACTACGAGCAGTACTTC
CASSLWGKDYEQYF
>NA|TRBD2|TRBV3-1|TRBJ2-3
TGTGCCAGCAGCCCAAGATTGGCTAGCGGTTACACAGATACGCAGTATTTT
CASSPRLASGYTDTQYF
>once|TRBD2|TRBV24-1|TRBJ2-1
TGTGCCACCAGTGATCGGACTAGCGGGGGTTACAATGAGCAGTTCTTC
CATSDRTSGGYNEQFF
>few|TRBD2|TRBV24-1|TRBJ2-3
TGTGCCACCAGTGACAGGACGGGAGGGGATACGCAGTATTTT
CATSDRTGGDTQYF
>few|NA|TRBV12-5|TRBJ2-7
TGTGCTAGTACCCCCATAAACTTCTACGAGCAGTACTTC
CASTPINFYEQYF
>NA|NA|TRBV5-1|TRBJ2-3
TGCGCCAGCAGCCCTTCCTTGCCAGATACGCAGTATTTT
CASSPSLPDTQYF
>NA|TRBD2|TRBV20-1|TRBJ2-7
TGCAGTGCTAGAGAACTAGCGGAGGGCGGCTACGAGCAGTACTTC
CSARELAEGGYEQYF
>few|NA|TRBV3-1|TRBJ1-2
TGTGCCAGCAGCCCCCCCGACAGCCTCTATGGCTACACCTTC
CASSPPDSLYGYTF
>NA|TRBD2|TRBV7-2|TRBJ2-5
TGTGCCAGCAGAAGTAGCGGGGTTGAGACCCAGTACTTC
CASRSSGVETQYF
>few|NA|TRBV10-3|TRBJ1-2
TGTGCCAACGGGGGGTCAGCTAACTATGGCTACACCTTC
CANGGSANYGYTF
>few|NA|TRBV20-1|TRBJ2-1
TGCAGTGCTACGGCGACAGGGAGGAATGAGCAGTTCTTC
CSATATGRNEQFF
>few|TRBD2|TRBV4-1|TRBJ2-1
TGCGCCAGCAGCCAAAATAGCGGGGGGTTCGTTGAGCAGTTCTTC
CASSQNSGGFVEQFF
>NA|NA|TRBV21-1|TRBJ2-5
TGTGCCAGCAGCAAAGGGCGCGGGGCGGCCATAGAAGAGACCCAGTACTTC
CASSKGRGAAIEETQYF
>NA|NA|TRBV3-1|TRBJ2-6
TGTGCCAGCAGTACCAGAGGGGCTGGGGCCAACGTCCTGACTTTC
CASSTRGAGANVLTF
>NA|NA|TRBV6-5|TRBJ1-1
TGTGCCAGCAGTTACTCTGGCAGGGGCTGGGGGATGAACACTGAAGCTTTCTTT
CASSYSGRGWGMNTEAFF
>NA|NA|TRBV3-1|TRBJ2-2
TGTGCCAGCAGCCAGACCCTGGACACCGGGGAGCTGTTTTTT
CASSQTLDTGELFF
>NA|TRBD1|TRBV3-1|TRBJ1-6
TGTGCCAGCAGCCAAGAAGACAGGGATTCACCCCTCCACTTT
CASSQEDRDSPLHF
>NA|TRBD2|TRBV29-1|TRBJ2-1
TGCAGCGCGGAGCGGGGGGCAAATGAGCAGTTCTTC
CSAERGANEQFF
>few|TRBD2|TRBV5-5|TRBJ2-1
TGTGCCAGCTGGCGGATGAGGGGACTAGTTTCCTACAATGAGCAGTTCTTC
CASWRMRGLVSYNEQFF
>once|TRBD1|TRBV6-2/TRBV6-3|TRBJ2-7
TGTGCCAGCAGTTACGCAACGGGACAGGGAAAAAAGGTAAACTACGAGCAGTACTTC
CASSYATGQGKKVNYEQYF
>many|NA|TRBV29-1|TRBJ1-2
TGCAGCGTTGAAGACCCAGGGCGGTATGGCTACACCTTC
CSVEDPGRYGYTF
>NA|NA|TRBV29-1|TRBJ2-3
TGCAGCGTTGAAGTCGCAGGGCTTATCACAGATACGCAGTATTTT
CSVEVAGLITDTQYF
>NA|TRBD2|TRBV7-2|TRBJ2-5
TGTGCCAGCAGCTTACCGGCTAGCGGCCAAGAGACCCAGTACTTC
CASSLPASGQETQYF
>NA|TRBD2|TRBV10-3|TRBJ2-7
TGTGCCATCAGTGAGTTCGCGGGGGGGGCCTACGAGCAGTACTTC
CAISEFAGGAYEQYF
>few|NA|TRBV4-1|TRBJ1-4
TGCGCCAGCAGCCAAGATATTGGCACGGCGTTCGGAAAACTGTTTTTT
CASSQDIGTAFGKLFF
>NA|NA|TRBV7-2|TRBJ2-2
TGTGCCAGCAGCTTAAGGGCAGTGTTCAACACCGGGGAGCTGTTTTTT
CASSLRAVFNTGELFF
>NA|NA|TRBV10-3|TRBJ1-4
TGTGCCATCAGTGAGCTCGGCAGGGGAGGTGAAAAACTGTTTTTT
CAISELGRGGEKLFF
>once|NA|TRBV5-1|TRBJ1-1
TGCGCCAGCAGCCCGGACGGATGGAACACTGAAGCTTTCTTT
CASSPDGWNTEAFF
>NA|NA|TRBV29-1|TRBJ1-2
TGTAGCGCGCAACGGGGGGGAGGCTACACCTTC
CSAQRGGGYTF
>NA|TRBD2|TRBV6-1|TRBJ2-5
TGTGCCAGCTCCCTGGGAGGGTTTATCCAAGAGACCCAGTACTTC
CASSLGGFIQETQYF
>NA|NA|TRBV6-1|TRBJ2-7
TGTGCCAGCAGTGAAGCGCCGGGTTTGCCCTACGAGCAGTACTTC
CASSEAPGLPYEQYF
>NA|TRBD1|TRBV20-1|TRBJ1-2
TGCAGTGCTAGGGACAGGGCCGATTATGGCTACACCTTC
CSARDRADYGYTF
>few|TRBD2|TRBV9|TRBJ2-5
TGTGCCAGCAGCCCCGGCGGGAGTTGGCCCCATTCCCAGTACTTC
CASSPGGSWPHSQYF
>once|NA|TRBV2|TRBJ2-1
TGTGCCAGCACCCGGGACGTCAGGGAGGAGCAGTTCTTC
CASTRDVREEQFF
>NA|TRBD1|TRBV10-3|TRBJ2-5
TGTGCCATCAGAGGGACAGGCGGCTCGGGGGAGACCCAGTACTTC
CAIRGTGGSGETQYF
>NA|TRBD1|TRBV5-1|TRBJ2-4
TGCGCCAGCAGCTTGGGACAGGGGGGGAAGAACATTCAGTACTTC
CASSLGQGGKNIQYF